A single sample is the source of the 12 T cell receptor beta chains below, sequenced in a study of PD-1 blockade in classical Hodgkin lymphoma. Time point noted: newly diagnosed, previously untreated cHL patient sample. Magnetic negative selection purified CD4+ T cells from thawed PBMCs. TCRdb's table, derived via immunoSEQ multiplex PCR, lists solely in-frame clones and lacks some. The table lists 25,000 to 30,000 clones, about 90% of them singletons. The sample taken for sequencing was CD4+ T cells from blood. Every receptor here comes from a human donor with classical Hodgkin lymphoma.

This chain uses TRBV29-1 with TRBJ2-2; TRBD1 agrees at 7 bases. V lost 3 bases and J lost 11; bases outside the gene matches: 6. CDR1 SQVTM and CDR2 ANQGSEA come from the germline V gene. The length of the CDR3 is 12 residues. CDR3 region: CSVETGRRELFF. DNA for the CDR3: TGCAGCGTTGAGACAGGGCGGAGAGAGCTGTTTTTT.

CDR3 sequence (DNA): TGCAGCGTCATGATTGGGGGTCAAGAGACCCAGTACTTC. Its protein product is CSVMIGGQETQYF. The chain is built from TRBV29-1 and TRBJ2-5; D might be TRBD1 or TRBD2, each matching 5 bases. This CDR3 has 13 amino acids. The germline V gene has CDR1 SQVTM and CDR2 ANQGSEA. V lost 6 bases and J lost 2, with 13 bases in between.

The chain uses TRBV6-1 and TRBJ2-2, with TRBD2 matching 10 bases. Trimming at V came to 2 bases and at J to 7 bases, leaving 4 bases not matched to a gene. The CDR3 contains 15 residues. Germline values: CDR1 MNHNS, CDR2 SASEGT. CDR3 in amino acids: CASSELAGVFGELFF. In DNA, the CDR3 is TGTGCCAGCAGTGAACTAGCGGGAGTGTTCGGGGAGCTGTTTTTT.

The chain uses TRBV6-6 and TRBJ2-7, with D hard to call. This CDR3 is 15 amino acids long. CDR1 and CDR2 from the germline V gene are MNHNY and SVGAGI (reference sequence). The V end lost 2 bases, the J end lost 0 bases, and 11 bases lay between the germline ends. CDR3 bases: TGTGCCAGCAGTTACGAGGCAGAAGTCTCCTACGAGCAGTACTTC. Encoded protein: CASSYEAEVSYEQYF.

The chain is built from TRBV7-8 and TRBJ2-5, with D unclear. Germline CDR1 SGHVS, CDR2 FQNEAQ. Trimming stripped 0 bases from V and 3 bases from J, with 8 bases between. The CDR3 is 14 amino acids. The chain's CDR3 is CASSLAPLEETQYF. The CDR3 DNA sequence: TGTGCCAGCAGCTTAGCGCCCCTAGAAGAGACCCAGTACTTC.

The V and J genes are TRBV11-3 and TRBJ2-1; 10 nucleotides align to TRBD2. CDR1 and CDR2 (germline): SGHNT, YENEEA. Trimming cost V 0 bases and J 6 bases; bases outside gene matches: 8. CDR3 length equals 17 residues. CDR3 in DNA: TGTGCCAGCAGCTTAGATTCCAGGACTAGCGGTTTCAATGAGCAGTTCTTC. This gives the protein CASSLDSRTSGFNEQFF. Supplemented by reference TRBV11-3 and TRBJ2-1, the full variable domain reads EAGVVQSPRYKIIEKKQPVAFWCNPISGHNTLYWYLQNLGQGPELLIRYENEEAVDDSQLPKDRFSAERLKGVDSTLKIQPAELGDSAVYLCASSLDSRTSGFNEQFFGPGTRLTVL.

This chain connects TRBV10-1 to TRBJ1-2; tentatively, D is TRBD1 (5 bases). Looked up from germline, CDR1 is WNHNN and CDR2 is SYGVQD (reference sequence). The CDR3 is 17 amino acids. Trimming removed 3 bases at V and 2 bases at J, with 19 bases between. CDR3 coding DNA: TGCGCCAGCAGTGACCAACTCCGGGACCAAAGGAACTATGGCTACACCTTC. Translation gives CASSDQLRDQRNYGYTF.

CDR3: CSHGQGISTDTQYF. As DNA, the CDR3 is TGCAGCCACGGACAGGGCATTAGCACAGATACGCAGTATTTT. V gene TRBV29-1 combines with J gene TRBJ2-3; 8 bases are a match to TRBD1. CDR1 is SQVTM and CDR2 is ANQGSEA in the germline V gene. CDR3 size: 14 residues. V lost 8 bases to trimming and J lost 0 bases; unmatched junction nucleotides: 7.

V is TRBV10-3 and J is TRBJ1-5; a weak D match, TRBD1 (6 bases). The CDR3 length is 16 residues. V was trimmed by 0 bases and J by 7 bases, leaving 16 bases between them. Germline V gives CDR1 ENHRY, CDR2 SYGVKD. CDR3 nucleotide sequence: TGTGCCATCAGTGAGTCAGGGACAAAGGTTGGGCAGCCCCAGCATTTT. Protein product: CAISESGTKVGQPQHF.

The chain uses TRBV28 and TRBJ1-1, with no clear D. The germline V and J ends were trimmed by 1 base and 0 bases, with 9 bases remaining between them. There are 15 residues in the CDR3. Looked up from germline, CDR1 is MDHEN and CDR2 is SYDVKM. The CDR3 region has the DNA TGTGCCAGCAGTTTATCAGCCAGTATGAACACTGAAGCTTTCTTT. It encodes CASSLSASMNTEAFF.

For the CDR3, the DNA is TGTGCCAGTATCGGCGTCGCGAACACCGGGGAGCTGTTTTTT. Translating it yields CASIGVANTGELFF. The gene calls are TRBV19 and TRBJ2-2; D not resolved. V was cut by 7 bases and J by 0 bases, with 9 bases left in between. Germline-derived CDR1 and CDR2 are LNHDA and SQIVND (reference sequence). The CDR3 runs to 14 residues.

The chain recombines TRBV6-1 with TRBJ2-3; D is uncertain. Trimming removed 2 bases at V and 1 base at J, with 10 bases between. The V gene's germline CDR1 is MNHNS and CDR2 SASEGT. There are 15 residues in the CDR3. CDR3 sequence: CASSEQVAGTDTQYF. CDR3 nucleotide sequence: TGTGCCAGCAGTGAACAGGTCGCTGGCACAGATACGCAGTATTTT.